Listed here are 23 T cell receptor beta chains from one sample, sequenced in a study of graft-versus-host responses after intestinal transplantation. Sequenced by immunoSEQ multiplex PCR; TCRdb stores in-frame clones only, minus some. Among approximately 20,000 clones, around 38% were seen once, and the ten largest hold 0.9%. The material sequenced was alloreactive CD4+ T cells from a mixed lymphocyte reaction culture, taken before intestinal transplant. Described subset: CFSE-low proliferating T cells sorted from roughly 6-day pre-transplant mixed lymphocyte reaction (GvH or HvG direction). The source is a human patient who received an intestinal transplant.

The chain has TRBV5-4 and TRBJ2-3; 9 nucleotides agree with TRBD2. With V trimmed by 1 base and J by 2 bases, 2 bases remained unmatched. The CDR3 is made up of 15 amino acids. The V gene's germline CDR1 is SGHNT and CDR2 YYREEE (reference sequence). Written as DNA, the CDR3 is TGTGCCAGCAGCTTGAGCGGGGGGTACACAGATACGCAGTATTTT. This sequence encodes CASSLSGGYTDTQYF.

J is TRBJ1-6 and V is TRBV4-1, with D maybe TRBD1 (6 bases). The V and J ends lost 3 bases and 7 bases respectively, with 13 bases between them. The CDR3 sequence is 15 residues long. Germline loops: CDR1 MGHRA, CDR2 YSYEKL. CDR3 in DNA: TGCGCCAGCAGCCAGAGGGGGGGGTTGAATTCACCCCTCCACTTT. It is translated as CASSQRGGLNSPLHF.

CDR3 region: CASSLDSRQGSEAFF. The CDR3 nucleotides are TGTGCCAGCAGCTTAGACTCGCGACAGGGTTCTGAAGCTTTCTTT. The V call is TRBV11-3, the J call TRBJ1-1; 7 bases map to TRBD1. Germline CDR1 is SGHNT and CDR2 is YENEEA. V was pared by 0 bases and J by 6 bases, with 7 bases of the junction left unmatched. This CDR3 comprises 15 residues. Together with reference TRBV11-3 and TRBJ1-1, the CDR3 gives the full variable domain: EAGVVQSPRYKIIEKKQPVAFWCNPISGHNTLYWYLQNLGQGPELLIRYENEEAVDDSQLPKDRFSAERLKGVDSTLKIQPAELGDSAVYLCASSLDSRQGSEAFFGQGTRLTVV.

V usage is TRBV19 and J usage is TRBJ1-6; D gene ambiguous. The length of the CDR3 is 14 residues. CDR1 is LNHDA and CDR2 is SQIVND in the germline V gene (reference sequence). V was clipped by 5 bases and J by 7 bases, with 12 bases between them. CDR3 in DNA: TGTGCCAGTAGTCCGTGGCTACCGAATTCACCCCTCCACTTT. It yields the protein CASSPWLPNSPLHF.

V is TRBV7-9 and J is TRBJ2-1; D gene ambiguous. Trimming took 2 bases from V and 6 from J, leaving 14 bases between them. There are 15 residues in the CDR3. The V gene's germline CDR1 is SEHNR and CDR2 FQNEAQ (reference sequence). Written as DNA, the CDR3 is TGTGCCAGCAGCTTACTAGGCAGCTCAAGCAATGAGCAGTTCTTC. As protein: CASSLLGSSSNEQFF.

This rearrangement joins TRBV27 to TRBJ1-6; 11 bases are a match to TRBD1. This CDR3 has 16 amino acids. The V segment lost 4 bases and the J segment 10 bases; nucleotides outside the gene matches: 9. CDR1 is MNHEY and CDR2 is SMNVEV in the germline V gene (reference sequence). The CDR3 coding sequence is TGTGCCAGCAGTTCCTACCTCGGGACAGGGGGATCACCCCTCCACTTT. Translated: CASSSYLGTGGSPLHF.

This clone was counted only a few times. This chain uses TRBV6-9 with TRBJ1-4; D unresolved. The CDR3 covers 14 residues. Germline assignment: CDR1 MNHGY and CDR2 SVAAGI. V lost 6 bases and J 7 bases, leaving 15 bases between the germline ends. CDR3 bases: TGTGCCAGCAGCAAAACGAATCGAATTGAAAAACTGTTTTTT. As protein: CASSKTNRIEKLFF.

V and J are TRBV10-2 and TRBJ2-7; 11 bases fit TRBD1. The V gene end was trimmed by 6 bases and the J gene end by 7 bases; junction bases not matched to a gene: 8. The CDR3 is 14 residues long. Looked up from germline, CDR1 is WSHSY and CDR2 is SAAADI. CDR3 nucleotides: TGCGCCAGCAGGGCGGGACAGGGGGTTCAAGAGCAGTACTTC. Encoded protein: CASRAGQGVQEQYF.

The V call is TRBV6-5, the J call TRBJ2-1; 7 bases line up with TRBD2. This CDR3 comprises 14 residues. Looked up from germline, CDR1 is MNHEY and CDR2 is SVGAGI. V shed 6 bases and J 6 bases; nucleotides not matched to a gene: 8. The CDR3 region has the DNA TGTGCCAGCAGCCCTTGGGGGAGGGGCAATGAGCAGTTCTTC. Translated, it gives CASSPWGRGNEQFF.

This clone was recorded a few times. The chain employs TRBV9 and TRBJ1-1, with unresolved D. There are 12 residues in the CDR3. Looked up from germline, CDR1 is SGDLS and CDR2 is YYNGEE. V lost 3 bases and J 10 bases, leaving 13 bases between the germline ends. The CDR3 DNA follows: TGTGCCAGCAGCGCCCCAGAGAGTGGAGCTTTCTTT. Its protein is CASSAPESGAFF. Supplemented by reference TRBV9 and TRBJ1-1, the full variable domain reads DSGVTQTPKHLITATGQRVTLRCSPRSGDLSVYWYQQSLDQGLQFLIQYYNGEERAKGNILERFSAQQFPDLHSELNLSSLELGDSALYFCASSAPESGAFFGQGTRLTVV.

CDR3 coding DNA: TGTGCCAGCAGCTCAAGGCAAGAGACCCAGTACTTC. Amino acid sequence: CASSSRQETQYF. The chain employs TRBV7-3 and TRBJ2-5, with D hard to call. The CDR3 covers 12 residues. With 4 bases removed from V and 2 bases from J, the gap between germline ends came to 5 bases. Germline V gives CDR1 SGHTA, CDR2 FQGTGA.

This clone was recorded a few times. This chain connects TRBV5-4 to TRBJ2-7; TRBD2 aligns across 14 bases. There are 18 residues in the CDR3. The germline gives CDR1 SGHNT, CDR2 YYREEE (reference sequence). V shed 4 bases and J 1 base; nucleotides not matched to a gene: 10. The DNA of the CDR3 is TGTGCCAGCAGCCCCGGGACTAGCGGGGGCACACTTTCCTACGAGCAGTACTTC. It encodes CASSPGTSGGTLSYEQYF.

This sequence joins TRBV7-3 and TRBJ2-1; D unresolved. Trimming took off 1 base at V and 4 bases at J, with 14 bases between the two ends. The length of the CDR3 is 16 residues. Germline V gene data show CDR1 as SGHTA and CDR2 as FQGTGA. The CDR3 DNA follows: TGTGCCAGCAGCTTAAACGGTCGCGGCCGTTACAATGAGCAGTTCTTC. It specifies CASSLNGRGRYNEQFF.

CDR3 residues: CASGSGGLGTDTQYF. CDR3 nucleotide sequence: TGTGCCAGCGGATCAGGGGGCCTAGGCACAGATACGCAGTATTTT. The V call is TRBV11-3, the J call TRBJ2-3; 8 bases are a match to TRBD1. The ends lost 8 bases at V and 1 base at J; junction bases unmatched: 8. The CDR3 runs to 15 residues. Germline assignment: CDR1 SGHNT and CDR2 YENEEA.

The J gene is TRBJ1-1, the V gene TRBV7-9; D remains unclear. The V gene lost 1 base and the J gene lost 2 bases, with 11 bases spanning the gap. Looked up from germline, CDR1 is SEHNR and CDR2 is FQNEAQ (reference sequence). The CDR3 covers 15 residues. The CDR3 reads CASSLGHSYNTEAFF. The CDR3 bases are TGTGCCAGCAGCTTAGGACACTCGTACAACACTGAAGCTTTCTTT.

This chain connects TRBV5-1 to TRBJ1-1; weak D call: TRBD1 (5 bases). This CDR3 spans 13 amino acids. The germline CDR1 and CDR2 sequences are SGHRS and YFSETQ. The V end was cut by 4 bases, the J end by 3 bases, with 10 bases between. The CDR3 protein is CASSGREDTEAFF. The CDR3 DNA follows: TGCGCCAGCAGCGGCAGGGAGGACACTGAAGCTTTCTTT.

The chain recombines TRBV10-1 with TRBJ2-1, with D possibly being TRBD2 (6 bases). V was cut by 8 bases and J by 9 bases, with 11 bases left in between. The CDR3 is made up of 11 amino acids. Germline-derived CDR1 and CDR2 are WNHNN and SYGVQD (reference sequence). CDR3 sequence: CASGGAGEQFF. DNA of the CDR3: TGCGCCAGCGGCGGGGCTGGTGAGCAGTTCTTC.

CDR3 in amino acids: CATGVARHAEQFF. For the CDR3, the DNA is TGTGCCACCGGCGTGGCTCGACACGCTGAGCAGTTCTTC. The chain recombines TRBV6-1 with TRBJ2-1, with D uncertain. Germline V gives CDR1 MNHNS, CDR2 SASEGT. The V end was cut by 10 bases, the J end by 9 bases, with 19 bases between. This CDR3 has 13 amino acids.

This chain links TRBV7-6 with TRBJ2-1; 12 bases align to TRBD2. Germline CDR1 is SGHVS and CDR2 is FNYEAQ. The CDR3 spans 16 residues. V gave up 2 bases and J gave up 4 bases; unmatched junction bases: 3. The CDR3 sequence: CASSLRTSGAYNEQFF. CDR3 coding DNA: TGTGCCAGCAGCTTAAGGACTAGCGGGGCGTACAATGAGCAGTTCTTC.

There are a few counts of this clone. This chain links TRBV6-5 with TRBJ2-2; D gene uncertain. CDR3 length equals 14 residues. Germline V gives CDR1 MNHEY, CDR2 SVGAGI. V was shortened by 8 bases and J by 6 bases, with 16 bases between the two germline ends. The CDR3 sequence is CASRTGLSAGELFF. The CDR3 nucleotides read TGTGCCAGCCGTACCGGGCTAAGCGCCGGGGAGCTGTTTTTT.

J is TRBJ2-1 and V is TRBV23-1, with unresolved D. TRBV23-1 is an ORF, and what it does is uncertain. This CDR3 region has 17 residues. The germline V and J ends were trimmed by 0 bases and 5 bases, with 17 bases remaining between them. The CDR3 nucleotides read TGCGCCAGCAGTCAATCCGCCACCCGGGTGGAGAACAATGAGCAGTTCTTC. It specifies CASSQSATRVENNEQFF.

The rearrangement uses TRBV5-1 and TRBJ2-5; D might be TRBD1 or TRBD2, each matching 5 bases. Trimming cost V 2 bases and J 2 bases, with 10 bases left between them. This CDR3 spans 14 amino acids. Per the germline V gene, CDR1 is SGHRS and CDR2 is YFSETQ. CDR3 loop: CASSFRDQQETQYF. CDR3 DNA sequence: TGCGCCAGCAGCTTCCGGGACCAACAAGAGACCCAGTACTTC.

This clone was counted a few times. The CDR3 region is CASSFWELREQFF. The CDR3 region has the DNA TGTGCCAGCAGCTTTTGGGAGTTACGGGAGCAGTTCTTC. The chain is built from TRBV6-5 and TRBJ2-1; tentative D call: TRBD2 (5 bases). CDR1 is MNHEY, CDR2 SVGAGI, per germline. CDR3 length: 13 amino acids. Trimming stripped 6 bases from V and 10 bases from J, with 16 bases between.